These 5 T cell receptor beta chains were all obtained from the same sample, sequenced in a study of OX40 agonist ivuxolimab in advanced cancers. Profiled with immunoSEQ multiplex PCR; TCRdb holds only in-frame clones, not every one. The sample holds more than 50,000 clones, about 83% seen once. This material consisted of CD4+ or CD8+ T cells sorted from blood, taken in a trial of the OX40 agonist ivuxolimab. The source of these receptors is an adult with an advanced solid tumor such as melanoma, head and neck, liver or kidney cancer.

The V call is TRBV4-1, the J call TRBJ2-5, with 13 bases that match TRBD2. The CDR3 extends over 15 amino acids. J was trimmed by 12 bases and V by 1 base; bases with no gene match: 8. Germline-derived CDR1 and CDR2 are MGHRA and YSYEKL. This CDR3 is CASSQGLGLAGREYF. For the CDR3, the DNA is TGCGCCAGCAGCCAAGGTCTGGGACTAGCGGGAAGGGAGTACTTC.

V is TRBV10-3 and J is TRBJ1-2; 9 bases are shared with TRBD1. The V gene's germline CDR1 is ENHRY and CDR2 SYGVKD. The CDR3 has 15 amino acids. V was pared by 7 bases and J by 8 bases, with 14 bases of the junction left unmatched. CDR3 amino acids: CAITKSPGQGSGYTF. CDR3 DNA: TGTGCCATCACCAAATCCCCGGGACAGGGTTCCGGCTACACCTTC.

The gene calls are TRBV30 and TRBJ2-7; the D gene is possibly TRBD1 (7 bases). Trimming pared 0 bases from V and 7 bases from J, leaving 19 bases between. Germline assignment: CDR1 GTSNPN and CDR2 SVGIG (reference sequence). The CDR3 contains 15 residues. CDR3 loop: CAWSVGSSGGREQYF. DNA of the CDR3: TGTGCCTGGAGTGTAGGATCCTCAGGGGGGAGGGAGCAGTACTTC.

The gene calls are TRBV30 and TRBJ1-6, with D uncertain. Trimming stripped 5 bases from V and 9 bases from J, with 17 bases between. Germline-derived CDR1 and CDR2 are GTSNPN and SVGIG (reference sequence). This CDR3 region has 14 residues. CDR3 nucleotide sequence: TGTGCCTGGGGGCAGCGGAGCGATTCTTCACCCCTCCACTTT. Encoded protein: CAWGQRSDSSPLHF.

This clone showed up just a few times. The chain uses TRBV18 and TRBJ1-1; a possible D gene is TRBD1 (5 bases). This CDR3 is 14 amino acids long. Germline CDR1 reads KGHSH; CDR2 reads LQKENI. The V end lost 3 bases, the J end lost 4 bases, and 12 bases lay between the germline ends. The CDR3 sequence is CASSPGATSTEAFF. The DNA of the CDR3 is TGTGCCAGCTCACCTGGGGCCACGAGCACTGAAGCTTTCTTT.